The TCR beta chain under discussion was sequenced for a study of blood T cells in healthy people across ages. Germline V gives CDR1 SGHTA, CDR2 FQGNSA. This CDR3 is 18 amino acids long. J lost 7 bases, V lost 1 base, and 11 bases had no gene match. Alongside a J-beta primer mix, a sample-barcoded 5' primer served in a second PCR lasting 7 to 11 cycles. TCRdb redid the calling of the 5' RACE reads with MiXCR, one entry per CDR3 protein. The data contain about 600,000 distinct CDR3 sequences, around 48% of them seen just once; the ten biggest clones take up roughly 25%. Sequenced: blood. This chain uses TRBV7-2 with TRBJ2-1; the match to TRBD2 covers 12 bases. This TCR was recovered from an elderly man in good health. CDR3 sequence reads: CASSLVPSGRVLGNEQFF. Written as DNA, the CDR3 is TGTGCCAGCAGCTTAGTTCCTAGCGGGAGGGTTTTGGGGAATGAGCAGTTCTTC. The complete variable domain, with remaining parts taken from reference TRBV7-2 and TRBJ2-1, reads GAGVSQSPSNKVTEKGKDVELRCDPISGHTALYWYRQSLGQGLEFLIYFQGNSAPDKSGLPSDRFSAERTGGSVSTLTIQRTQQEDSAVYLCASSLVPSGRVLGNEQFFGPGTRLTVL.